Listed here are 6 T cell receptor beta chains from one sample, sequenced in a study of T cells after somatic rescue of genetic block (dated by TCRdb to 2020 to 2021). Libraries were made using the immunoSEQ multiplex PCR assay. Held by TCRdb, this immuneACCESS table contains in-frame sequences only and omits some clones. Under half of the omission traces to an unresolved V gene where checked; the cause of the rest is unknown. The sample has fewer than 15,000 clones on record, roughly 70% of them singletons. Roughly 20% of the sample comes from the top ten. The sample comprised peripheral blood mononuclear cells (PBMCs). The receptor set was obtained from a boy younger than 18.

This sequence joins TRBV5-6 and TRBJ2-7; D possibly corresponds to TRBD2 (7 bases). The CDR3 consists of 14 residues. CDR1 is SGHDT, CDR2 YYEEEE, per germline. Trimming cost V 0 bases and J 3 bases, with 10 bases left between them. CDR3 residues: CASSLAGGLYEQYF. The CDR3 DNA sequence: TGTGCCAGCAGCTTGGCCGGGGGGCTCTACGAGCAGTACTTC.

This chain uses TRBV18 with TRBJ1-2; D is undetermined. The germline CDR1 and CDR2 sequences are KGHSH and LQKENI. Between the trimmed V and J ends, which lost 1 base and 6 bases, there was a span of 12 bases. This CDR3 is 14 amino acids long. The CDR3 region has the DNA TGTGCCAGCTCACCACGGACGGGGAGGGATGGCTACACCTTC. This gives the protein CASSPRTGRDGYTF.

This rearrangement joins TRBV6-6 to TRBJ2-1; no definite D call. CDR1 is MNHNY, CDR2 SVGAGI, per germline (reference sequence). The CDR3 loop spans 13 amino acids. With 0 bases removed from V and 7 bases from J, the gap between germline ends came to 7 bases. CDR3 loop: CASSYSLGNEQFF. CDR3 DNA sequence: TGTGCCAGCAGTTACTCGCTGGGAAATGAGCAGTTCTTC.

The V gene is TRBV2, the J gene TRBJ2-7, with 8 bases lining up with TRBD1. Losses at the gene ends were 8 bases for V and 6 bases for J; bases not matched to a gene: 6. CDR3 length: 12 residues. Germline V gene lookup returns CDR1 SNHLY and CDR2 FYNNEI. CDR3 DNA: TGTGCCAGCGCAGGGGGCTCCCCCGAGCAGTACTTC. Translated, it gives CASAGGSPEQYF. The full variable domain, in which reference TRBV2 and TRBJ2-7 provide the parts outside the CDR3, is EPEVTQTPSHQVTQMGQEVILRCVPISNHLYFYWYRQILGQKVEFLVSFYNNEISEKSEIFDDQFSVERPDGSNFTLKIRSTKLEDSAMYFCASAGGSPEQYFGPGTRLTVT.

This sequence joins TRBV18 and TRBJ2-1, with 10 nucleotides matching TRBD1. Germline CDR1 reads KGHSH; CDR2 reads LQKENI. The CDR3 length is 15 residues. The junction had 5 bases not matched to a gene; V was cut back by 3 bases and J by 6 bases. CDR3: CASSPRTGGPNEQFF. The CDR3 nucleotides read TGTGCCAGCTCACCCCGGACAGGGGGACCCAATGAGCAGTTCTTC.

The chain uses TRBV6-5 and TRBJ1-5; the D is unclear. The V and J ends lost 6 bases and 4 bases respectively, with 13 bases between them. This CDR3 has 14 amino acids. The germline CDR1 and CDR2 sequences are MNHEY and SVGAGI. CDR3 protein: CASSPLGSNQPQHF. The DNA for the CDR3 is TGTGCCAGCAGCCCTCTGGGCTCGAATCAGCCCCAGCATTTT.